Below, 4 T cell receptor beta chains from the same sample are listed, as sequenced in a study of glioma-infiltrating T cells after dendritic cell vaccination. Libraries were prepared by immunoSEQ multiplex PCR; TCRdb keeps only in-frame clonotypes and omits some of them. The data contain fewer than 85,000 clones, roughly 87% of them seen just once; the ten biggest clones take up 2.1%. Sequencing used blood, obtained before dendritic cell vaccination. These receptors were obtained from a human donor with glioblastoma.

This chain connects TRBV6-5 to TRBJ2-3; the match to TRBD1 covers 7 bases. This CDR3 contains 15 residues. V lost 6 bases and J lost 1; bases outside the gene matches: 7. Per germline, CDR1 MNHEY and CDR2 SVGAGI. The DNA of the CDR3 is TGTGCCAGCAGCAGACAGGGATCCGGCACAGATACGCAGTATTTT. This codes for CASSRQGSGTDTQYF.

This rearrangement joins TRBV5-1 to TRBJ2-5, with 10 bases aligning to TRBD2. V trimming: 4 bases; J trimming: 5 bases; junction bases outside the gene matches: 5. Germline assignment: CDR1 SGHRS and CDR2 YFSETQ. The length of the CDR3 is 14 residues. The CDR3 sequence: CASSVTLAGETQYF. CDR3 DNA: TGCGCCAGCAGCGTGACACTAGCGGGGGAGACCCAGTACTTC.

This clone was seen just once. V gene TRBV18 combines with J gene TRBJ2-3; possible D gene TRBD1, 6 bases. Germline-derived CDR1 and CDR2 are KGHSH and LQKENI. V was clipped by 6 bases and J by 3 bases, with 16 bases between them. This CDR3 is 15 amino acids long. The CDR3 sequence: CASSPRNRETDTQYF. For the CDR3, the DNA is TGTGCCAGCTCCCCCCGGAACAGGGAGACAGATACGCAGTATTTT.

This rearrangement joins TRBV6-1 to TRBJ1-4, with 9 positions matching TRBD1. V lost 2 bases, J lost 8 bases, and 12 bases stayed unmatched. The length of the CDR3 is 17 residues. CDR1 and CDR2 (germline): MNHNS, SASEGT. In nucleotides, the CDR3 is TGTGCCAGCAGTGAAATGGAAGGGACAGGGAAAGGCGAAAAACTGTTTTTT. Amino acids: CASSEMEGTGKGEKLFF.